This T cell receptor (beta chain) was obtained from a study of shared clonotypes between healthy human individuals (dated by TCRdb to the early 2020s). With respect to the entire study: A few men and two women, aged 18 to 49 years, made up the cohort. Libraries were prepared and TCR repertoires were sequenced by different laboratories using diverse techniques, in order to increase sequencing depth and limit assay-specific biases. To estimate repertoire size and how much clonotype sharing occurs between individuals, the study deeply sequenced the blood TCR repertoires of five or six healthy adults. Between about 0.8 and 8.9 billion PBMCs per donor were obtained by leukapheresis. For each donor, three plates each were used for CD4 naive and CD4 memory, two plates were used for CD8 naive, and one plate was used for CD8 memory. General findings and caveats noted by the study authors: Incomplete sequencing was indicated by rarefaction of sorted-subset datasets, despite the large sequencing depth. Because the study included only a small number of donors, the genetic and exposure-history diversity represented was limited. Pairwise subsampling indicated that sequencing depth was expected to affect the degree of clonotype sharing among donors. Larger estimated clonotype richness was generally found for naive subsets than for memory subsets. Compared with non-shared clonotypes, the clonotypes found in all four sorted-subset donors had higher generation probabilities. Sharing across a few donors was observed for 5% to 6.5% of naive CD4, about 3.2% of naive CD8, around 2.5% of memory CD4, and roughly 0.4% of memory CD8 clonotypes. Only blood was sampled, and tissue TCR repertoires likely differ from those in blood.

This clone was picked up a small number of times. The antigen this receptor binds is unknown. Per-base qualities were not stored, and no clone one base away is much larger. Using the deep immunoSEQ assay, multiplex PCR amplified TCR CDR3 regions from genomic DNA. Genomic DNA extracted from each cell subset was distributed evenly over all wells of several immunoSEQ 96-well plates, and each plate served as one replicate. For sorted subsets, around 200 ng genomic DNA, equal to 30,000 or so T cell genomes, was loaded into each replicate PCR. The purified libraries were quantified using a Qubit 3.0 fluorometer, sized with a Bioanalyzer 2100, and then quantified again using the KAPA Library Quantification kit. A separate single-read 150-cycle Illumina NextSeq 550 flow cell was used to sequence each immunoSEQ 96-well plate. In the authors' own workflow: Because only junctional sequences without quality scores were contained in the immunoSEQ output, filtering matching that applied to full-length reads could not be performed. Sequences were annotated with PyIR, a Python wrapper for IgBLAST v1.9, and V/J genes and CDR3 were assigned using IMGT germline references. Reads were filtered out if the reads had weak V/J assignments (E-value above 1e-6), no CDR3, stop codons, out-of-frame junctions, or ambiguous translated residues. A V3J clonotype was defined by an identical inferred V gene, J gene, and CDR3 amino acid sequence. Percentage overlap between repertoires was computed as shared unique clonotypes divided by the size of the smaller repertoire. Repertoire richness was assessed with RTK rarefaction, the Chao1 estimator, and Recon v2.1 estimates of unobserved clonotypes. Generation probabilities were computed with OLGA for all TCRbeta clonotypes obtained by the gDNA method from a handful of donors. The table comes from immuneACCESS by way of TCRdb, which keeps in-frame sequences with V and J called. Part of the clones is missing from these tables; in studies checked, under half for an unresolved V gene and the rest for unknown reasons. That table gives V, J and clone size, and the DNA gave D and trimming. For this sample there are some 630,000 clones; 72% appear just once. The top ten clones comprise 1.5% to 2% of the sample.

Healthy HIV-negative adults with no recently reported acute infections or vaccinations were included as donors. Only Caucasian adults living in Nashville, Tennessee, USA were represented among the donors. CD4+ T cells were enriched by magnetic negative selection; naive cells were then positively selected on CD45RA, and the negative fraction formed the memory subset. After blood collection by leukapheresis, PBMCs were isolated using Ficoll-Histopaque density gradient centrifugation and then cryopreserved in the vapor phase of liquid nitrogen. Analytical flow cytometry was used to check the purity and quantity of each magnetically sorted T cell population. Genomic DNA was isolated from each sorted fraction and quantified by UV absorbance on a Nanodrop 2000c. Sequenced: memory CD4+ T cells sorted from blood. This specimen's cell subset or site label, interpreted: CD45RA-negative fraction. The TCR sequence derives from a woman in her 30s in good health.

Here the CDR3 is given as CASRTPRGEAGYTF. The sequenced DNA is TGTGCCAGCAGGACCCCTCGGGGGGAGGCTGGCTACACCTTC. The chain joins TRBV28 to TRBJ1-2, with a tentative D gene TRBD1 over 5 matching bases. Trimming costs V 6 bases and J 7 bases, and their ends lie 18 bases apart. Including the terminal cysteine and phenylalanine, the CDR3 comprises 14 residues. Solely the CDR3 DNA is kept, with 42 bases framed from the first base. CDR1 is given as MDHEN and CDR2 as SYDVKM, both from the germline V gene.